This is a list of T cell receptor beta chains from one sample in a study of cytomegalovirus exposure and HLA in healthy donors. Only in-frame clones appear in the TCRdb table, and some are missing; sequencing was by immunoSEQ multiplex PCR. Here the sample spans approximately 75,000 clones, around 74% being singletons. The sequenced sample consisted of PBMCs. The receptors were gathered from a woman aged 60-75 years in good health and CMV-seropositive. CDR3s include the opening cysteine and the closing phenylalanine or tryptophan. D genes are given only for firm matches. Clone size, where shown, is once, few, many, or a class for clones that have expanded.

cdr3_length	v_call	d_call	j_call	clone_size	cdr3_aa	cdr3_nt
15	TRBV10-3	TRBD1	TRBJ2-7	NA	CAIGSSGTGGYEQYF	TGTGCCATCGGGAGTTCCGGGACAGGGGGCTACGAGCAGTACTTC
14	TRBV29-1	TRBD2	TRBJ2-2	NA	CSVPSGRSGGELFF	TGCAGCGTCCCTAGCGGGAGAAGTGGCGGGGAGCTGTTTTTT
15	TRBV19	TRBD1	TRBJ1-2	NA	CASSQTGTDNYGYTF	TGTGCCAGTAGTCAAACCGGGACAGACAACTATGGCTACACCTTC
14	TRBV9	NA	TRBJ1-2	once	CASSVDVFLYGYTF	TGTGCCAGCAGCGTAGACGTGTTCCTATATGGCTACACCTTC
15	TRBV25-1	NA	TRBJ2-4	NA	CASSEYGQGPNIQYF	TGTGCCAGCAGTGAATACGGGCAGGGCCCAAACATTCAGTACTTC
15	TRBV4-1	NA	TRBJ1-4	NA	CASSQGEGRYEKLFF	TGCGCCAGCAGCCAAGGTGAAGGGAGGTATGAAAAACTGTTTTTT
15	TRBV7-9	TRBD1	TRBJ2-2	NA	CASSGQVPTPGELFF	TGTGCCAGCAGCGGACAGGTCCCTACACCCGGGGAGCTGTTTTTT
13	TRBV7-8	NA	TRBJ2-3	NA	CASRRTGTDTQYF	TGTGCCAGCAGAAGGACAGGCACAGATACGCAGTATTTT
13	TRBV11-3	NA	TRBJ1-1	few	CASSLGGRAEAFF	TGTGCCAGCAGCTTAGGAGGCCGCGCTGAAGCTTTCTTT
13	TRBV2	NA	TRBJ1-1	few	CASARGRGTEAFF	TGTGCCAGCGCCAGGGGCCGGGGCACTGAAGCTTTCTTT
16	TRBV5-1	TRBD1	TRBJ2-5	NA	CASSQDRVVSGQTQYF	TGCGCCAGCAGCCAGGACAGGGTGGTATCGGGGCAGACCCAGTACTTC
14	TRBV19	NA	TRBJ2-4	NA	CASSIDWQATVQYF	TGTGCCAGTAGTATAGATTGGCAGGCCACTGTTCAGTACTTC
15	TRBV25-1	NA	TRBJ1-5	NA	CASSESAGVNQPQHF	TGTGCCAGCAGTGAATCGGCAGGGGTCAATCAGCCCCAGCATTTT
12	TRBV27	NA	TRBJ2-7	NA	CASKQGASRQYF	TGTGCCAGCAAGCAGGGTGCCAGCCGGCAGTACTTC
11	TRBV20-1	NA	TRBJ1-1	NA	CSSTGNTEAFF	TGCAGTTCTACCGGGAACACTGAAGCTTTCTTT
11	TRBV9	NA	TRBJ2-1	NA	CASSTAEEQFF	TGTGCCAGCAGCACCGCCGAGGAGCAGTTCTTC
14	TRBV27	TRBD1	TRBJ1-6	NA	CASSFGTGGSPLHF	TGTGCCAGCAGTTTCGGGACAGGGGGTTCACCCCTCCACTTT
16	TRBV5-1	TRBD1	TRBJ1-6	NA	CASSLGGQTYNSPLHF	TGCGCCAGCAGCCTAGGGGGCCAGACGTATAATTCACCCCTCCACTTT
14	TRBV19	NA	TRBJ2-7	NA	CASSDRSTYYEQYF	TGTGCCAGTAGCGACAGGTCAACCTACTACGAGCAGTACTTC
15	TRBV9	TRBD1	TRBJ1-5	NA	CASSAGQGREQPQHF	TGTGCCAGCAGCGCAGGACAGGGAAGGGAACAGCCCCAGCATTTT
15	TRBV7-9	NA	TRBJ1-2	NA	CASSPTAGGNYGYTF	TGTGCCAGCAGTCCTACAGCGGGAGGAAACTATGGCTACACCTTC
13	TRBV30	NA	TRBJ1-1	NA	CAWSVSQNTEAFF	TGTGCCTGGAGTGTGTCACAGAACACTGAAGCTTTCTTT
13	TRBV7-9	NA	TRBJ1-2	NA	CASSYRDSYGYTF	TGTGCCAGCAGCTACCGGGACTCCTATGGCTACACCTTC
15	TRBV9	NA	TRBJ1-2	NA	CASSPSSVQGRGYTF	TGTGCCAGCAGCCCCAGTAGTGTCCAGGGAAGAGGCTACACCTTC
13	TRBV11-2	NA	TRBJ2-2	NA	CASSAMGSGELFF	TGTGCCAGCAGCGCGATGGGCTCCGGGGAGCTGTTTTTT
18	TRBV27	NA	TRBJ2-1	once	CASSLRPIRRSSYNEQFF	TGTGCCAGCAGTTTACGCCCCATACGAAGGAGCTCCTACAATGAGCAGTTCTTC
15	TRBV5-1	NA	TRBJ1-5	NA	CASSPGGGQYQPQHF	TGCGCCAGCAGCCCGGGGGGGGGACAATATCAGCCCCAGCATTTT
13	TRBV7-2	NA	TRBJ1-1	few	CASSQIGRGEAFF	TGTGCCAGCAGCCAAATCGGTCGTGGTGAAGCTTTCTTT
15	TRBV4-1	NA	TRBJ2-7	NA	CASSHLGRGKYEQYF	TGCGCCAGCAGCCACTTAGGCAGGGGAAAATACGAGCAGTACTTC
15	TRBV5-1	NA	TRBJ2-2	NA	CASSLQGADTGELFF	TGCGCCAGCAGCTTGCAGGGTGCGGACACCGGGGAGCTGTTTTTT
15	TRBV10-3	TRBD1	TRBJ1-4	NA	CAISESTYRGEKLFF	TGTGCCATCAGTGAATCTACTTACAGGGGTGAAAAACTGTTTTTT
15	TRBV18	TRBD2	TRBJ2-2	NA	CASSPQSGETGELFF	TGTGCCAGCTCACCACAAAGCGGGGAGACCGGGGAGCTGTTTTTT
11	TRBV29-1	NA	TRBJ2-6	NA	CSVGRANVLTF	TGCAGCGTTGGGCGGGCCAACGTCCTGACTTTC
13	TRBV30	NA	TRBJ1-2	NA	CAWSPQGLYGYTF	TGTGCCTGGAGTCCACAGGGTCTCTATGGCTACACCTTC
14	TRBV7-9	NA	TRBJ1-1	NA	CASSSTDRNTEAFF	TGTGCCAGCAGCTCAACGGACAGGAACACTGAAGCTTTCTTT
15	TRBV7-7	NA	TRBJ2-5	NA	CASSPENRVWETQYF	TGTGCTAGCAGCCCTGAGAACAGGGTTTGGGAGACCCAGTACTTC
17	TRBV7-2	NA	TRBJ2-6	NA	CASSLRWATSGANVLTF	TGTGCCAGCAGCTTAAGGTGGGCGACCTCTGGGGCCAACGTCCTGACTTTC
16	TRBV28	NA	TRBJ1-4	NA	CASTRYSAPRGEKLFF	TGTGCCAGCACCAGGTACTCCGCCCCAAGGGGCGAAAAACTGTTTTTT
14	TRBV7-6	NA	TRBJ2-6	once	CASSQNSGANVLTF	TGTGCCAGCAGCCAGAATTCTGGGGCCAACGTCCTGACTTTC
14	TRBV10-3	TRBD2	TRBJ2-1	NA	CAISTGKSGSEQFF	TGTGCCATCAGCACCGGTAAGAGCGGGAGTGAGCAGTTCTTC